These 2 T cell receptor beta chains were sequenced from one sample in a study of shared clonotypes between healthy human individuals. TCRdb keeps only in-frame clones here, not all; method: immunoSEQ multiplex PCR. The sample consists of some 2 million clones, 85% to 95% of them appearing once. Sequencing input: naive CD4+ T cells sorted from blood. Specified subset: CD45RA+ positively selected. Receptors originate from a man younger than 30 in good health.

This sequence joins TRBV5-1 and TRBJ2-3; 12 nucleotides line up with TRBD1. The germline V gene has CDR1 SGHRS and CDR2 YFSETQ. The CDR3 consists of 15 residues. The V gene end was trimmed by 4 bases and the J gene end by 7 bases; junction bases not matched to a gene: 7. CDR3 residues: CASSPGTGGANTQYF. The CDR3 coding sequence is TGCGCCAGCAGCCCCGGGACAGGGGGCGCGAATACGCAGTATTTT.

The chain has TRBV5-1 and TRBJ2-1; 7 nucleotides line up with TRBD2. Germline CDR1 SGHRS, CDR2 YFSETQ. Unmatched junction bases numbered 10, after V lost 0 bases and J lost 4 bases. The CDR3 totals 17 residues. CDR3: CASSLVGGGDRYNEQFF. CDR3 bases: TGCGCCAGCAGCTTGGTTGGCGGGGGAGACCGATACAATGAGCAGTTCTTC.